This T cell receptor beta chain was sequenced during a study of blood T cell repertoires in COVID-19. Looking at the study overall: There were acute and convalescent COVID-19 samples, and they came from the United States, Italy and Spain.

Only one count was recorded for this clone. TCRdb's copy holds only in-frame clones and misses some; the assay was immunoSEQ multiplex PCR. The repertoire includes around 13,000 clones, about 90% of them detected once, and over 6.5% sits in the top ten. V was clipped by 1 base and J by 3 bases; unmatched bases: 11. CDR3 length equals 17 residues. The germline gives CDR1 SGHDN, CDR2 FVKESK. This chain uses TRBV14 with TRBJ2-7; 8 bases map to TRBD1. This TCR was sampled from a human donor in a cohort sampled during active COVID-19. Sequencing was carried out using peripheral blood. The CDR3 coding sequence is TGTGCCAGCAGCCAAGCTGAACCCGGGACAGGAGTCTACGAGCAGTACTTC. It is translated as CASSQAEPGTGVYEQYF.